This T cell receptor beta chain appears in the sequencing data of a study of T cells after yellow fever vaccination (dated by TCRdb to the late 2010s). Some background on the complete study: The SMART-Seq v4 Ultra Low Input RNA kit was used to prepare libraries from fractions with low cell numbers. To follow T-cell clones before and after primary and booster YFV17D yellow fever vaccination, bulk TCR alpha and beta repertoires were sequenced over time. Two healthy male donors, one aged 18 to 30 and one aged 30 to 40 years, made up the cohort. Blood samples were taken at several timepoints before and after primary and secondary immunization, and bulk PBMC replicates and cell subsets were isolated. Here is what the overall study found, with its caveats: A small share of clonotypes was detected in both CD4 and CD8 compartments, with the overlap likely arising from convergent recombination. Compared with the primary T-cell response, the secondary T-cell response was weaker but faster, peaking on day 5 rather than day 15. Because only a couple of donors were included in the study, the extent to which the findings can be generalized is limited. After the booster, most clones that had expanded after primary vaccination were detected again (around 97% of CD4 and around nine tenths of CD8), suggesting broad maintenance of memory. Because abundant contaminating clonotypes from the bulk population could be contained in FACS-sorted repertoires, computational filtering was required.

There are many counts of this clonotype. It lacks a known antigen. No much larger clone exists at a distance of one base, and base qualities are not known. Including cysteine and phenylalanine, the CDR3 has 14 amino acids. Of the read, only the CDR3 DNA is kept; its 42 bases are in frame from base 1. The germline ends are 11 bases apart after V is trimmed by 2 bases and J by 3 bases. From the germline V gene, CDR1 is SGHTA and CDR2 is FQGNSA. Synthesis of TCR cDNA relied on 5'RACE template switching, a step that introduced a universal primer site along with unique molecular identifiers. Priming of cDNA synthesis was performed from both the TCR alpha and TCR beta constant segments. Library amplification used two PCR steps, and the second PCR step added sample barcodes and sequencing adapters. Libraries were sequenced on Illumina HiSeq 2500 (2x100 bp) or NovaSeq (2x150 bp). The source study handled its data this way. MIGEC was used to demultiplex reads and collapse the reads into UMI consensus sequences, and MiXCR was used for V(D)J alignment. Clonotypes responding to the vaccine were identified with edgeR on replicate PBMC samples, with the criteria of FDR below 0.01 and a log2 fold change above 5 up to day 15. Each bulk clonotype received a CD4 or CD8 identity based on whether the sequenced CD4 or CD8 repertoire contained that clonotype at higher abundance. The raw public data were reprocessed by TCRdb itself: fastp quality trimming at Q25, MiXCR clonotype calling, in-frame beta chains only. For every CDR3 protein sequence, its rows merge into one entry that carries the most common genes and DNA. The V and J calls shown here were made by TCRdb, not taken from the authors' results. This sample is represented by about 580,000 distinct CDR3 sequences; roughly 17% of them were singletons. The ten largest clones represent approximately 15% of the sample.

The sample's treatment or condition, from its label and the paper: live attenuated yellow fever vaccine strain. At each blood-draw timepoint, two biological replicates of bulk PBMCs were collected. A standard Ficoll-Paque protocol was used to isolate PBMCs from peripheral blood. TriZol was used to extract RNA from bulk PBMCs, CD4 and CD8 fractions, and dextramer-positive and dextramer-negative fractions. The receptor's source is a man aged 18 to 29 who received the YFV17D yellow fever vaccine. The chain couples TRBV7-2 to TRBJ2-7; the D gene assignment is ambiguous. Sequenced here: PBMCs, sampled 4 to 5 days after the first yellow fever vaccination. CDR3 protein: CASSLIGQNYEQYF. The DNA is as follows: TGTGCCAGCAGCTTAATTGGGCAGAACTACGAGCAGTACTTC.